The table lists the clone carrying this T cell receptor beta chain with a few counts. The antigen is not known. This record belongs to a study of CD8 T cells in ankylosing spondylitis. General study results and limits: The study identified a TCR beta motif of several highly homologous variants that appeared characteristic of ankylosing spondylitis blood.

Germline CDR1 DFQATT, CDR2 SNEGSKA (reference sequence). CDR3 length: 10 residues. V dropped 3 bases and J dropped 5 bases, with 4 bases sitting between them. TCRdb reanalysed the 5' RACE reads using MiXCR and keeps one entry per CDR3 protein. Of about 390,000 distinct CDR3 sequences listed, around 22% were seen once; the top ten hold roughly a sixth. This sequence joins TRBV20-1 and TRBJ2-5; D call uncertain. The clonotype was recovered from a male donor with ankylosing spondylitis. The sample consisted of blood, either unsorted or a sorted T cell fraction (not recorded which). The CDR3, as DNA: TGCAGTGCTAGTTGGGAGACCCAGTACTTC. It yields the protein CSASWETQYF.